Listed below are T cell receptor beta chains from one sample, sequenced in a study of blood T cell repertoires in COVID-19. Using immunoSEQ multiplex PCR, the repertoire was profiled, and TCRdb retains in-frame clones only, with some absent. In the table there are some 290,000 clones, around nine tenths of which are singletons. Sample: PBMCs or T cells enriched from blood (not recorded which). These receptors were obtained from a woman aged 30 to 39 who had been exposed to COVID-19. Each CDR3 is given without its conserved first and last residue. The order of the fields is V gene, J gene, CDR3 protein.

v_gene: TRBV7-9; j_gene: TRBJ1-2; CDR3aa: ASSLGTTGGYGYT
v_gene: TRBV25-1; j_gene: TRBJ2-7; CDR3aa: ASSPRTSGAYEQY
v_gene: TRBV9; j_gene: TRBJ1-4; CDR3aa: ASSETGRGKLF
v_gene: TRBV6-2/TRBV6-3; j_gene: TRBJ1-1; CDR3aa: ASSYSAGQGKGEAF
v_gene: TRBV3-1/TRBV3-2; j_gene: TRBJ1-4; CDR3aa: ASSRQAATNEKLF
v_gene: TRBV5-4; j_gene: TRBJ1-1; CDR3aa: ASGQGSWYTEAF
v_gene: TRBV7-8; j_gene: TRBJ2-1; CDR3aa: ASSPGWGDNEQF
v_gene: TRBV18; j_gene: TRBJ1-2; CDR3aa: ASSPPGLQGRRNYGYT
v_gene: TRBV9; j_gene: TRBJ2-1; CDR3aa: ASNTGLAGRREQF
v_gene: TRBV20-1; j_gene: TRBJ1-2; CDR3aa: SASKDNNNYGYT
v_gene: TRBV10-3; j_gene: TRBJ2-1; CDR3aa: AISGGGRAYNEQF
v_gene: TRBV7-9; j_gene: TRBJ1-5; CDR3aa: ASSNTGVGQPQH
v_gene: TRBV5-1; j_gene: TRBJ1-1; CDR3aa: ASSVSRQGWDTEAF